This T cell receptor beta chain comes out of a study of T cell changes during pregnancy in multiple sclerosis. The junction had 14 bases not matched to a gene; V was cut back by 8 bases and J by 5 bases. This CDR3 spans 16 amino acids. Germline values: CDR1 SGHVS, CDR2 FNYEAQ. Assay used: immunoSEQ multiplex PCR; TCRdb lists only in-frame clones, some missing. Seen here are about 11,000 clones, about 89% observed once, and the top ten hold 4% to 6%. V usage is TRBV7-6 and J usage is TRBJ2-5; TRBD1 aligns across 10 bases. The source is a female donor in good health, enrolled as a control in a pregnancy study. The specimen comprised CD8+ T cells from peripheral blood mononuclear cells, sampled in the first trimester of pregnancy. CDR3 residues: CASSKGTGADGETQYF. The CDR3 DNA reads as TGTGCCAGCTCGAAAGGGACAGGGGCCGACGGGGAGACCCAGTACTTC.